The 12 T cell receptor beta chains below all came from one sample that was sequenced in a study of T-cell reconstitution after alpha-beta-depleted transplantation in children. Preparation of the TCRbeta library involved a method that used unique molecular identifiers. TCRdb independently ran MiXCR on the PCR reads; one entry per CDR3 protein. The repertoire holds about 580,000 distinct CDR3 sequences, with 25% to 30% as singletons. Specimen: PBMCs, collected before TCRalphabeta/CD19-depleted stem cell transplant. These receptors all come from a boy younger than two with Wiskott-Aldrich syndrome, due to receive a stem cell transplant.

With regard to this clonotype: It may be a read error: a sequence one base away is much more abundant. The genes are TRBV20-1 and TRBJ2-1; 8 nucleotides match TRBD1. V trimming: 0 bases; J trimming: 5 bases; junction bases outside the gene matches: 6. The CDR3 totals 15 residues. CDR1 and CDR2 (germline): DFQATT, SNEGSKA (reference sequence). CDR3 in amino acids: CSARDLWTGHNEQFF. DNA for the CDR3: TGCAGTGCTAGAGACCTATGGACAGGGCACAATGAGCAGTTCTTC.

This chain uses TRBV28 with TRBJ2-2; maybe TRBD2 (5 bases). CDR3 length equals 15 residues. The ends were cut back, 1 base at V and 4 bases at J, with 10 bases in the middle. The germline V gene encodes CDR1 MDHEN and CDR2 SYDVKM. In DNA form, the CDR3 reads TGTGCCAGCAGTTTATACCTAGCAGGCACCGGGGAGCTGTTTTTT. Residues: CASSLYLAGTGELFF.

V gene TRBV28 combines with J gene TRBJ2-1; D is unresolved. The CDR3 totals 16 residues. CDR1 and CDR2 from the germline V gene are MDHEN and SYDVKM. With 2 bases removed from V and 9 bases from J, the gap between germline ends came to 20 bases. CDR3 nucleotides: TGTGCCAGCAGTTTACTGGGTAGCACGGGTGGGGTTGAGCAGTTCTTC. This encodes CASSLLGSTGGVEQFF.

V gene TRBV12-3 or TRBV12-4 combines with J gene TRBJ2-1, with D tentatively TRBD2 (5 bases). This CDR3 contains 14 residues. The V gene lost 3 bases and the J gene lost 5 bases, with 11 bases spanning the gap. The CDR3 region has the DNA TGTGCCAGCAGTTTTTGGCTAGCCCACAATGAGCAGTTCTTC. Its protein is CASSFWLAHNEQFF.

The J gene is TRBJ1-2, the V gene TRBV20-1; a possible D gene is TRBD1 (5 bases). Germline CDR1 reads DFQATT; CDR2 reads SNEGSKA (reference sequence). Between the trimmed V and J ends, which lost 3 bases and 1 base, there was a span of 15 bases. The CDR3 is 15 residues long. For the CDR3, the DNA is TGCAGTGCTAGGCCCTTGACAGCAGTTAACTATGGCTACACCTTC. Its translation is CSARPLTAVNYGYTF.

This clonotype was seen just once. Here the CDR3 reads CASSPRGSGNYEQYF. In DNA, the CDR3 is TGTGCCAGCAGCCCTCGGGGGAGCGGGAACTACGAGCAGTACTTC. The chain uses TRBV7-2 and TRBJ2-7, with 7 bases matching TRBD2. The CDR3 spans 15 residues. CDR1 and CDR2 from the germline V gene are SGHTA and FQGNSA. Unmatched junction bases numbered 10, after V lost 5 bases and J lost 3 bases.

V gene TRBV18 combines with J gene TRBJ2-1, with D possibly being TRBD1 or TRBD2 (6 bases each). This CDR3 region has 17 residues. V was pared by 3 bases and J by 5 bases, with 20 bases between. In germline, CDR1 is KGHSH, CDR2 LQKENI. The CDR3 loop is CASSPRIGGGTNNEQFF. CDR3 nucleotides: TGTGCCAGCTCACCGCGAATAGGAGGGGGAACCAACAATGAGCAGTTCTTC.

This clonotype was seen a handful of times. The chain is built from TRBV29-1 and TRBJ2-1; 7 nucleotides line up with TRBD2. CDR1 and CDR2 (germline): SQVTM, ANQGSEA. The trim removed 5 bases at V and 6 bases at J, leaving 10 bases unmatched. There are 14 residues in the CDR3. The CDR3 reads CSVNRGRASNEQFF. The CDR3 coding sequence is TGCAGCGTTAACCGGGGGAGGGCTAGCAATGAGCAGTTCTTC.

A few counts support this clonotype. This chain joins TRBV28 and TRBJ2-7; 10 bases agree with TRBD2. From germline, CDR1 is MDHEN and CDR2 SYDVKM. This CDR3 is built from 16 residues. With 6 bases clipped from V and 4 bases from J, the junction kept 12 bases outside the gene matches. The CDR3 DNA is TGTGCCAGCAGCCCCGGAGGACTAGCGGTTTATTACGAGCAGTACTTC. Encoded protein: CASSPGGLAVYYEQYF.

The chain combines TRBV4-2 with TRBJ2-3; D gene unclear. The CDR3 length is 15 residues. Trimming cost V 0 bases and J 2 bases, with 9 bases left between them. The germline V gene encodes CDR1 LGHNA and CDR2 YNFKEQ. CDR3 in DNA: TGTGCCAGCAGCCAAGAAGAAAGGTACACAGATACGCAGTATTTT. Translation: CASSQEERYTDTQYF.

The CDR3 DNA sequence: TGTGCCAGCAGCTTGATCTCACGGAACACTGAAGCTTTCTTT. It specifies CASSLISRNTEAFF. The chain joins TRBV5-5 to TRBJ1-1; D is ambiguous. From germline, CDR1 is SGHKS and CDR2 YYEKEE (reference sequence). Trimming removed 1 base at V and 1 base at J, with 8 bases between. The CDR3 has 14 residues. The variable domain in full, completed from reference TRBV5-5 and TRBJ1-1, reads DAGVTQSPTHLIKTRGQQVTLRCSPISGHKSVSWYQQVLGQGPQFIFQYYEKEERGRGNFPDRFSARQFPNYSSELNVNALLLGDSALYLCASSLISRNTEAFFGQGTRLTVV.

The chain carries TRBV11-2 and TRBJ2-1; D gene uncertain. The CDR3 is 15 residues long. V was clipped by 5 bases and J by 0 bases, with 11 bases between them. Germline values: CDR1 SGHAT, CDR2 FQNNGV. CDR3 nucleotides: TGTGCCAGCAGCCCGTGGACGAGCTCCTACAATGAGCAGTTCTTC. Translating it yields CASSPWTSSYNEQFF.